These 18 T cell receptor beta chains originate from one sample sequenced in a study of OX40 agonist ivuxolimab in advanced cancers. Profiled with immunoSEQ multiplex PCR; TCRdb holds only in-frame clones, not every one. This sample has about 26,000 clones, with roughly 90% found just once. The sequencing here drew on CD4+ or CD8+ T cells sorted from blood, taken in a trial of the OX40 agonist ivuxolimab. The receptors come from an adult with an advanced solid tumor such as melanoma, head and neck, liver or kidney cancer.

CDR3 sequence reads: CASSDEPEQFF. The CDR3 DNA reads as TGTGCCAGCAGCGACGAGCCCGAGCAGTTCTTC. The chain links TRBV11-3 to TRBJ2-1; D is undetermined. Germline V gene data show CDR1 as SGHNT and CDR2 as YENEEA. Trimming left V 5 bases short and J 10 bases short, with 9 bases between. The CDR3 consists of 11 residues.

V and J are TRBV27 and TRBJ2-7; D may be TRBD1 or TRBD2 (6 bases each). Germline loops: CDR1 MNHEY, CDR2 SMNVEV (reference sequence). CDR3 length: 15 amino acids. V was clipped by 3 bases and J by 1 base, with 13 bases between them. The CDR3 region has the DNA TGTGCCAGCAGTTTGATCCGGGGGCAATCCTACGAGCAGTACTTC. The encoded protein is CASSLIRGQSYEQYF.

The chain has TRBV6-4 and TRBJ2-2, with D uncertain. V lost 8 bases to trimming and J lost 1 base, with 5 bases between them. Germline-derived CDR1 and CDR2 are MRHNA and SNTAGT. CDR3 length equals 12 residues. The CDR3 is CASAKNTGELFF. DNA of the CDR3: TGTGCCAGCGCGAAGAACACCGGGGAGCTGTTTTTT.

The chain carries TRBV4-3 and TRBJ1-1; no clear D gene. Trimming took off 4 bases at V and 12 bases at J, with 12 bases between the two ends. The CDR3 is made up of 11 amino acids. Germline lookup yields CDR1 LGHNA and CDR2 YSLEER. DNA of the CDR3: TGCGCCAGCAGCCTAGGCATGGAATCTTTCTTT. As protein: CASSLGMESFF.

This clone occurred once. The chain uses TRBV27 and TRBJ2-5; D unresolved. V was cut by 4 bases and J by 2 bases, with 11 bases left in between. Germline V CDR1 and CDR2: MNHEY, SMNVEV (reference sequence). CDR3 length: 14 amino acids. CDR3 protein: CASSSLGSQETQYF. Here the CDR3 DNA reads TGTGCCAGCAGTTCCTTGGGGTCTCAAGAGACCCAGTACTTC.

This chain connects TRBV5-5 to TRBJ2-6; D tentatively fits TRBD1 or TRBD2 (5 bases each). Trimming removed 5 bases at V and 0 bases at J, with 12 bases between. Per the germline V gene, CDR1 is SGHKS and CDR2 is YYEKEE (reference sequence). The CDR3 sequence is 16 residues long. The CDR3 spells CASRIGAHSGANVLTF. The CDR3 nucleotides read TGTGCCAGCAGAATCGGGGCCCACTCTGGGGCCAACGTCCTGACTTTC.

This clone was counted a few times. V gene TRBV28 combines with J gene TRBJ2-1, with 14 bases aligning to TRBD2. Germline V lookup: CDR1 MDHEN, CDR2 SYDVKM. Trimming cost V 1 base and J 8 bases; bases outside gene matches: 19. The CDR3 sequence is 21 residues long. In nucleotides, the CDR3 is TGTGCCAGCAGTTTATTCCTACCGGGACTAGCGGGAGACCCACTGTCCTATGAGCAGTTCTTC. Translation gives CASSLFLPGLAGDPLSYEQFF. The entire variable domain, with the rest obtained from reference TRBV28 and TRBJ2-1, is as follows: DVKVTQSSRYLVKRTGEKVFLECVQDMDHENMFWYRQDPGLGLRLIYFSYDVKMKEKGDIPEGYSVSREKKERFSLILESASTNQTSMYLCASSLFLPGLAGDPLSYEQFFGPGTRLTVL.

The CDR3 coding sequence is TGCAGCGTTGATGGACTCAACTCCTACAATGAGCAGTTCTTC. As protein: CSVDGLNSYNEQFF. The V gene is TRBV29-1, the J gene TRBJ2-1; D possibly corresponds to TRBD2 (5 bases). This CDR3 comprises 14 residues. Per the germline V gene, CDR1 is SQVTM and CDR2 is ANQGSEA. The V and J ends lost 3 bases and 0 bases respectively, with 9 bases between them.

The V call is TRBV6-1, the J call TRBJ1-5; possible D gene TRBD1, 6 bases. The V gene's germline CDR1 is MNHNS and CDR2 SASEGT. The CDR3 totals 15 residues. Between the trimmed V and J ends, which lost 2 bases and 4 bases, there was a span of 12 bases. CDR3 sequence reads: CASSELTGSNQPQHF. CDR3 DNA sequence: TGTGCCAGCAGTGAACTGACAGGATCTAATCAGCCCCAGCATTTT.

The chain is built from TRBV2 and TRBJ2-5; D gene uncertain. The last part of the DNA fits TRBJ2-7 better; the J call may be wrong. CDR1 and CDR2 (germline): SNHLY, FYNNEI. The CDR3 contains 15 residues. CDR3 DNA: TGTGCCAGCAGTGAAATGAAAGGCAGACCATACGAGCAGTACTTC. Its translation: CASSEMKGRPYEQYF.

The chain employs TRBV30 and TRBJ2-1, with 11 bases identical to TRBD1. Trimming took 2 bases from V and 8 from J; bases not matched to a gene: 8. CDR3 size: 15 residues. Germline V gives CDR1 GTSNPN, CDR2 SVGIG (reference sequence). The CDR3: CAWSLGQGGFDEQFF. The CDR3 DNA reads TGTGCCTGGAGTCTGGGACAGGGGGGTTTTGATGAGCAGTTCTTC.

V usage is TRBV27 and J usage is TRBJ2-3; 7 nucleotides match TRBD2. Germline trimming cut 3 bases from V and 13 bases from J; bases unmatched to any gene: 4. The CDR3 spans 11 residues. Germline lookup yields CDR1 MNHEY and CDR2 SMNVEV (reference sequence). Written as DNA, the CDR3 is TGTGCCAGCAGTTTCGGGACTAAAAAGTATTTT. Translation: CASSFGTKKYF.

CDR3 in DNA: TGTGCCAGCAGCGACCGGGACAGGGGGAGTATCGGGGAGCTGTTTTTT. Its translation: CASSDRDRGSIGELFF. The chain joins TRBV5-8 to TRBJ2-2; 11 bases agree with TRBD1. The germline V gene encodes CDR1 SGHTS and CDR2 YDEGEE. This CDR3 has 16 amino acids. The ends lost 4 bases at V and 7 bases at J; junction bases unmatched: 9.

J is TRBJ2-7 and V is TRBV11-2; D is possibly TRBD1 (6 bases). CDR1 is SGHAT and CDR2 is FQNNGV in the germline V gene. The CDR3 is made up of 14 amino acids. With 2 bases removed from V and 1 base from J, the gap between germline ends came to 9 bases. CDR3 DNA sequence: TGTGCCAGCAGCTTAAGGGGGTTTTCCTACGAGCAGTACTTC. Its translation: CASSLRGFSYEQYF.

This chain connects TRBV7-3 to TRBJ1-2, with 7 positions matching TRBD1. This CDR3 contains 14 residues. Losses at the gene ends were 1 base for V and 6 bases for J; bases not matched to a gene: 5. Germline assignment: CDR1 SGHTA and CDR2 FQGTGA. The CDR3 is CASSLSQTGNGYTF. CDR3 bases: TGTGCCAGCAGCTTAAGCCAGACAGGGAATGGCTACACCTTC.

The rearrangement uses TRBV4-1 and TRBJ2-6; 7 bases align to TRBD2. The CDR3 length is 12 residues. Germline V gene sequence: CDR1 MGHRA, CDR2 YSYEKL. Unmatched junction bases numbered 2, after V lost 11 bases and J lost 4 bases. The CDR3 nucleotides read TGCGCCGCAGCGGGGGGGGCCAACGTCCTGACTTTC. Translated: CAAAGGANVLTF.

The CDR3 nucleotides are TGTGCCAGCAGTTTTCGACGGGGGGCAAGAACAGATACGCAGTATTTT. This gives the protein CASSFRRGARTDTQYF. This sequence joins TRBV28 and TRBJ2-3, with D possibly matching TRBD2 (7 bases). The CDR3 covers 16 residues. Germline V gene data show CDR1 as MDHEN and CDR2 as SYDVKM. Trimming removed 3 bases at V and 3 bases at J, with 16 bases between.

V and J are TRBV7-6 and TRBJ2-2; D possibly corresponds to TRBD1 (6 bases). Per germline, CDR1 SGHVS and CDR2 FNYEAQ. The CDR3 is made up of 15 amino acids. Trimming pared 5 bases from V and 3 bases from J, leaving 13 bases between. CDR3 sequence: CASSPTGPYTGELFF. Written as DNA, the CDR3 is TGTGCCAGCAGCCCGACAGGTCCATACACCGGGGAGCTGTTTTTT.